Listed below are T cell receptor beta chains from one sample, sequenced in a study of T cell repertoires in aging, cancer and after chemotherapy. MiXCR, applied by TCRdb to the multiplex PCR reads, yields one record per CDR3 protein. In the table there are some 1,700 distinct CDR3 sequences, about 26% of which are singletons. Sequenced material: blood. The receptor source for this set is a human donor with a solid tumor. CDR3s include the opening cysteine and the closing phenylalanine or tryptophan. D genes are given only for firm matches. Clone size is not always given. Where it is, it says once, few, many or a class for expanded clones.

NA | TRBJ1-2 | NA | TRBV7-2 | CASSLTREKSYGYTF | TGTGCCAGCAGTCTAACGAGGGAAAAGAGCTATGGCTACACCTTC
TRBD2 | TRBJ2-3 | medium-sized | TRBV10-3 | CGSGAQEEDTQYF | TGTGGTAGCGGGGCCCAGGAGGAAGATACGCAGTATTTT
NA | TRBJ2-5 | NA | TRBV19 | CASGRGLGETQYF | TGTGCCAGTGGGAGGGGGCTCGGGGAGACCCAGTACTTC
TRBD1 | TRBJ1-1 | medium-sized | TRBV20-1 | CSARDPGTGDTEAFF | TGCAGTGCTAGAGACCCCGGGACAGGGGACACTGAAGCTTTCTTT
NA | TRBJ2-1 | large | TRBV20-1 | CSARKTDNNEQFF | TGCAGTGCGAGAAAGACGGACAACAATGAGCAGTTCTTC
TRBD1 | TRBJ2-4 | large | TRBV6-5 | CASSYRGRHGQYF | TGTGCCAGCAGCTACAGGGGGCGGCATGGTCAGTACTTC
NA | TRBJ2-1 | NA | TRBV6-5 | CASSPGSGHNEQFF | TGTGCCAGCAGTCCTGGGAGCGGGCACAATGAGCAGTTCTTC
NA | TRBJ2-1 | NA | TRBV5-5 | CASSPQGGTYNEQFF | TGTGCCAGCAGCCCCCAGGGGGGGACCTACAATGAGCAGTTCTTC
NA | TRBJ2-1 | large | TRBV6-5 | CASSYPQEGRGYEQFF | TGTGCCAGCAGTTACCCCCAGGAAGGAAGGGGCTATGAGCAGTTCTTC
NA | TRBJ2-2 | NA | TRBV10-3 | CAISERELTGELFF | TGTGCCATCAGTGAAAGGGAACTCACCGGGGAGCTGTTTTTT
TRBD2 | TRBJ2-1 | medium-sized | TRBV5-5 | CASAGTSGSYNEQFF | TGTGCCAGCGCCGGGACTAGCGGTAGCTACAATGAGCAGTTCTTC
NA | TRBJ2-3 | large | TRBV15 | CATSRERGTTDTQYF | TGTGCCACCAGCAGAGAAAGGGGGACGACAGATACGCAGTATTTT
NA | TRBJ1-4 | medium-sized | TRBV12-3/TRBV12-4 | CASSFGEKLFF | TGTGCCAGCAGTTTCGGAGAAAAACTGTTTTTT
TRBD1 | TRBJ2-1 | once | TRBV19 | CASSIAPRPGQGEDEQFF | TGTGCCAGTAGTATAGCTCCCCGGCCGGGACAGGGAGAGGATGAGCAGTTCTTC
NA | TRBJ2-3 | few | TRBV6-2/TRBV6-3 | CASSSTISPTDTQYF | TGTGCCAGCAGTTCAACAATCTCCCCCACAGATACGCAGTATTTT
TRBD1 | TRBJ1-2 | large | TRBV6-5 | CASARQGNYGYTF | TGTGCCAGCGCAAGACAGGGGAACTATGGCTACACCTTC
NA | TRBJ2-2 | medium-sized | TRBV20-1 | CSARKGGFSGELFF | TGCAGTGCTAGAAAGGGCGGATTCTCCGGGGAGCTGTTTTTT
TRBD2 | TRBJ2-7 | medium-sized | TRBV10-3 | CAGGEFDYEQYF | TGTGCCGGGGGGGAATTCGACTACGAGCAGTACTTC
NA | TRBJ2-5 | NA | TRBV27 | CASRYGARGEETQYF | TGTGCCAGTAGATATGGGGCCAGGGGAGAAGAGACCCAGTACTTC
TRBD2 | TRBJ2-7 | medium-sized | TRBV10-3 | CAISESVTGLAGNEQYF | TGTGCCATCAGTGAGTCGGTGACGGGACTAGCGGGAAACGAGCAGTACTTC
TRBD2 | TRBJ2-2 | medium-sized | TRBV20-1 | CSARDWDGLAGDLNTGELFF | TGCAGTGCTAGAGATTGGGACGGACTAGCGGGAGATTTGAACACCGGGGAGCTGTTTTTT
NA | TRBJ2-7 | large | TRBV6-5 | CASSYNSVYEQYF | TGTGCCAGCAGTTACAATTCAGTCTACGAGCAGTACTTC
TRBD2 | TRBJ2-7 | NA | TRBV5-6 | CASSFLGGTSGREKYF | TGTGCCAGCAGCTTCCTAGGGGGGACTAGCGGGAGGGAGAAGTACTTC
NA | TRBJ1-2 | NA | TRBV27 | CASSLEGYGYTF | TGTGCCAGCAGTTTAGAGGGCTATGGCTACACCTTC
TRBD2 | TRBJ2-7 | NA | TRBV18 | CASRTSGLRLAGGYSDEQYF | TGTGCCAGCCGGACTTCGGGCCTAAGACTAGCGGGAGGGTATAGCGACGAGCAGTACTTC
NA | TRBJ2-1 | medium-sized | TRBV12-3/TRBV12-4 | CASGPEGLPYNEQFF | TGTGCCAGCGGACCCGAGGGCCTCCCCTACAATGAGCAGTTCTTC
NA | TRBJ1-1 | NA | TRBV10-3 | CAISEEGDTNTEAFF | TGTGCCATCAGTGAGGAGGGGGACACAAACACTGAAGCTTTCTTT
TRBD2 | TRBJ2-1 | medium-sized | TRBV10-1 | CASSALAGNEQFF | TGCGCCAGCAGTGCCCTAGCGGGAAATGAGCAGTTCTTC
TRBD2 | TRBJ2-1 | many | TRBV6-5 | CASSRSGGGNNEQFF | TGTGCCAGCAGCCGATCGGGGGGGGGGAACAATGAGCAGTTCTTC
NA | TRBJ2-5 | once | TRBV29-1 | CSVETTGQGETQYF | TGCAGCGTTGAAACCACAGGGCAGGGGGAGACCCAGTACTTC
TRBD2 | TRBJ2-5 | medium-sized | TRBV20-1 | CSYGASGSGSETQYF | TGCAGTTACGGGGCTAGCGGGAGCGGGAGTGAGACCCAGTACTTC
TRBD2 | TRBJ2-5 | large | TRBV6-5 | CASSYGPSGREETQYF | TGTGCCAGCAGTTATGGCCCTAGCGGGAGGGAGGAGACCCAGTACTTC
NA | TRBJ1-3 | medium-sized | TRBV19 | CASMKYPGNTIYF | TGTGCCAGTATGAAGTATCCAGGAAACACCATATATTTT
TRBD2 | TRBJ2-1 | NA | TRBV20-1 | CSAIPGTSGSYNEQFF | TGCAGTGCAATACCCGGGACTAGCGGGAGCTACAATGAGCAGTTCTTC
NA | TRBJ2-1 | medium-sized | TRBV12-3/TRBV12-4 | CASSLGTGNDNEQFF | TGTGCCAGCAGTTTAGGGACGGGGAACGACAATGAGCAGTTCTTC
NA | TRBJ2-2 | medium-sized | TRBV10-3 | CAILGGAAGELFF | TGTGCCATCTTAGGGGGGGCGGCCGGGGAGCTGTTTTTT
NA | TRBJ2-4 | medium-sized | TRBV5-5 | CASSLRGFTSKNIQYF | TGTGCCAGCAGCCTCAGGGGCTTCACTTCCAAAAACATTCAGTACTTC